The 2 T cell receptor beta chains listed next were all sequenced from one sample in a study of T cells in Graves' hyperthyroidism and ophthalmopathy. Amplification of TCR beta CDR3 regions was performed using RNA transcripts as template. Primed by the HTBI set, a first-round RT-PCR was run on the TCR CDR3. TCRdb re-called the multiplex PCR reads with MiXCR, one entry per CDR3 protein. The table lists roughly 520,000 distinct CDR3 sequences, roughly a quarter of them singletons. Sequencing was carried out using blood. Receptors were obtained from a woman in her 30s with Graves' ophthalmopathy.

Points on this clonotype: One junction end disagrees with the germline gene, perhaps due to a read error. The rearrangement links TRBV6-2 or TRBV6-3 to TRBJ2-5; D gene uncertain. The CDR3 sequence is 15 residues long. Germline CDR1 MNHEY, CDR2 SVGEGT. The CDR3 reads CASSYGLSPQEIQYF. CDR3 in DNA: TGTGCCAGCAGTTACGGTTTGTCTCCACAAGAGATCCAGTACTTC.

This clonotype appeared many times. The chain links TRBV6-1 to TRBJ2-7; D is ambiguous. This CDR3 has 14 amino acids. Trimming cost V 6 bases and J 2 bases, with 14 bases left between them. Germline CDR1 reads MNHNS; CDR2 reads SASEGT. The CDR3 DNA reads TGTGCCAGCAGCAACGACCATGGGGCCTACGAGCAGTACTTC. Translated, it gives CASSNDHGAYEQYF.